The 21 T cell receptor beta chains below all came from one sample that was sequenced in a study of sequential checkpoint blockade in melanoma. Indicated treatment: randomized to nivolumab then ipilimumab (arm A) or the reverse (arm B). TCRdb's table, derived via immunoSEQ multiplex PCR, lists solely in-frame clones and lacks some. The table includes 4,000 to 5,500 clones, around 79% detected once. The material sequenced was CD8+ T cells sorted from blood (inferred from file names), taken from a patient given nivolumab and ipilimumab in sequence. The receptors were sampled from a human donor with melanoma.

DNA for the CDR3: TGTGCCAGCAGCCAAGAAGAGCTAGCGGCCTACGAGCAGTACTTC. It translates to CASSQEELAAYEQYF. The rearrangement joins TRBV4-2 to TRBJ2-7, with TRBD2 matching 7 bases. V gave up 0 bases and J gave up 2 bases; unmatched junction bases: 4. The CDR3 has 15 residues. Germline CDR1 reads LGHNA; CDR2 reads YNFKEQ.

V and J are TRBV7-8 and TRBJ2-5; tentative D call: TRBD1 (6 bases). CDR3 length equals 13 residues. The V gene's germline CDR1 is SGHVS and CDR2 FQNEAQ. The ends were cut back, 6 bases at V and 5 bases at J, with 13 bases in the middle. The CDR3 loop reads CASSFTGFETQYF. In DNA form, the CDR3 reads TGTGCCAGCAGTTTTACAGGGTTCGAGACCCAGTACTTC.

The genes are TRBV6-6 and TRBJ1-5; 9 bases are a match to TRBD1. The CDR3 is 13 amino acids. CDR1 is MNHNY and CDR2 is SVGAGI in the germline V gene (reference sequence). The ends lost 2 bases at V and 11 bases at J; junction bases unmatched: 4. The CDR3 sequence: CASSYPDRGSQHF. CDR3 DNA: TGTGCCAGCAGTTACCCCGACAGGGGGTCCCAGCATTTT.

The chain is built from TRBV29-1 and TRBJ2-3; 10 bases are a match to TRBD2. CDR3 length: 16 residues. Germline V gene lookup returns CDR1 SQVTM and CDR2 ANQGSEA. After removal of 8 bases from V and 5 bases from J, the junction contained 16 bases not matched to a gene. Here the CDR3 DNA reads TGCAGCCCTGTAGTCCAGCGGGAGGGCCAGGTAGATACGCAGTATTTT. Its protein is CSPVVQREGQVDTQYF.

The J gene is TRBJ2-5, the V gene TRBV5-8; D is perhaps TRBD1 (6 bases). Gene TRBJ2-7 matches the end of the DNA better, so the J call may be wrong. The CDR3 consists of 15 residues. Germline CDR1 and CDR2: SGHTS and YDEGEE. The CDR3 coding sequence is TGTGCCAGCAGCGGAGGAGACAGGCACTCCTACGAGCAGTACTTC. Its translation: CASSGGDRHSYEQYF.

In this sample, this clone turned up a few times. The chain joins TRBV21-1 to TRBJ1-2. TRBV21-1 represents a pseudogene. The CDR3 is made up of 14 amino acids. CDR3 DNA sequence: TGTGCCAGCAGCAAATGGGAGGGCGGTTATGGCTACACCTTC. Its translation is CASSKWEGGYGYTF.

V and J are TRBV13 and TRBJ2-3; D is perhaps TRBD1 (6 bases). Trimming removed 4 bases from V and 6 bases from J, with 8 bases in between. Looked up from germline, CDR1 is PRHDT and CDR2 is FYEKMQ (reference sequence). This CDR3 region has 12 residues. The CDR3 reads CASSYQGDTQYF. CDR3 sequence (DNA): TGTGCCAGCAGCTACCAGGGGGATACGCAGTATTTT.

V is TRBV6-1 and J is TRBJ1-2, with D possibly being TRBD1 (5 bases). The ends were cut back, 5 bases at V and 3 bases at J, with 10 bases in the middle. The CDR3 has 13 residues. Germline assignment: CDR1 MNHNS and CDR2 SASEGT. The CDR3: CASSLTDDYGYTF. CDR3 nucleotides: TGTGCCAGCAGTCTGACAGACGACTATGGCTACACCTTC.

This chain uses TRBV7-6 with TRBJ2-1, with TRBD2 matching 7 bases. Trimming removed 2 bases from V and 0 bases from J; junction bases left unmatched: 13. The CDR3 sequence is 19 residues long. Germline V gives CDR1 SGHVS, CDR2 FNYEAQ. This CDR3 is CASSLLPAGTSRSYNEQFF. CDR3 nucleotides: TGTGCCAGCAGCTTATTACCAGCGGGGACCAGTCGCTCCTACAATGAGCAGTTCTTC.

This clone was seen just once. This chain joins TRBV11-2 and TRBJ2-7; unclear D gene. The V gene's germline CDR1 is SGHAT and CDR2 FQNNGV. This CDR3 has 13 amino acids. V lost 1 base to trimming and J lost 3 bases, with 7 bases between them. CDR3 bases: TGTGCCAGCAGCTTAGGAGTAGACTACGAGCAGTACTTC. Its protein product is CASSLGVDYEQYF. The full variable domain, its missing parts supplied by reference TRBV11-2 and TRBJ2-7, is EAGVAQSPRYKIIEKRQSVAFWCNPISGHATLYWYQQILGQGPKLLIQFQNNGVVDDSQLPKDRFSAERLKGVDSTLKIQPAKLEDSAVYLCASSLGVDYEQYFGPGTRLTVT.

V is TRBV9 and J is TRBJ2-3; D is unresolved. V dropped 4 bases and J dropped 2 bases, with 17 bases sitting between them. This CDR3 comprises 16 residues. Germline V gene data show CDR1 as SGDLS and CDR2 as YYNGEE. CDR3 nucleotides: TGTGCCAGCAGCCCATACCGAGATCGCCCCACAGATACGCAGTATTTT. The encoded protein is CASSPYRDRPTDTQYF.

The rearrangement joins TRBV4-2 to TRBJ2-3, with TRBD2 identical over 12 bases. The V segment lost 5 bases and the J segment 2 bases; nucleotides outside the gene matches: 14. The V gene's germline CDR1 is LGHNA and CDR2 YNFKEQ. The CDR3 spans 19 residues. CDR3 sequence: CASSSTATGLAGITDTQYF. The CDR3 region has the DNA TGTGCCAGCAGCTCTACGGCTACCGGACTAGCGGGGATCACAGATACGCAGTATTTT.

Concerning this clone: An end of the junction differs from the germline gene, which may be a read error. The chain links TRBV7-3 to TRBJ2-7; 7 bases line up with TRBD1. In germline, CDR1 is SGHTA, CDR2 FQGTGA. The length of the CDR3 is 15 residues. DNA of the CDR3: TGCGCCAGCAGCCAAGAGGGGACAGTATCCGACGAGCAGTACTTC. This sequence encodes CASSQEGTVSDEQYF.

CDR3 protein: CASSLLSPGTGHGYTF. The CDR3 DNA is TGTGCCAGCAGCTTATTGTCACCGGGGACAGGCCATGGCTACACCTTC. The chain carries TRBV7-2 and TRBJ1-2; 8 bases map to TRBD1. CDR3 length equals 16 residues. Germline loops: CDR1 SGHTA, CDR2 FQGNSA. The V gene end was trimmed by 2 bases and the J gene end by 6 bases; junction bases not matched to a gene: 11.

DNA of the CDR3: TGCGCCAGCAGCCAAGGCTCCGGGGGCACAGATACGCAGTATTTT. It translates to CASSQGSGGTDTQYF. The rearrangement uses TRBV4-1 and TRBJ2-3; possible D gene TRBD2, 5 bases. The germline CDR1 and CDR2 sequences are MGHRA and YSYEKL. This CDR3 spans 15 amino acids. With 1 base removed from V and 1 base from J, the gap between germline ends came to 9 bases.

This clone was counted a few times. DNA of the CDR3: TGTGCCAGCAGCGTAGAAGGCGGGAGCACAGATACGCAGTATTTT. Translation: CASSVEGGSTDTQYF. The chain couples TRBV9 to TRBJ2-3, with D maybe TRBD2 (5 bases). The CDR3 is 15 residues long. The V end was cut by 0 bases, the J end by 0 bases, with 8 bases between. Germline CDR1 is SGDLS and CDR2 is YYNGEE.

Notes on this clone: The same CDR3 is also encoded by other DNA sequences in this sample. This chain connects TRBV2 to TRBJ1-2; 9 positions match TRBD1. The V and J ends lost 3 bases and 7 bases, in that order; junction bases with no gene match: 6. Germline lookup yields CDR1 SNHLY and CDR2 FYNNEI. This CDR3 is built from 14 residues. CDR3 sequence reads: CASSEGRDRAGYTF. CDR3 DNA sequence: TGTGCCAGCAGTGAGGGGAGGGACAGGGCTGGCTACACCTTC. Full variable domain (rest looked up from reference TRBV2 and TRBJ1-2): EPEVTQTPSHQVTQMGQEVILRCVPISNHLYFYWYRQILGQKVEFLVSFYNNEISEKSEIFDDQFSVERPDGSNFTLKIRSTKLEDSAMYFCASSEGRDRAGYTFGSGTRLTVV.

The genes are TRBV12-5 and TRBJ2-3; a possible D gene is TRBD2 (5 bases). The CDR3 loop spans 14 amino acids. Trimming removed 7 bases at V and 8 bases at J, with 19 bases between. In germline, CDR1 is LGHNT, CDR2 FRNRAP. The chain's CDR3 is CASAPLGPAGTQYF. The DNA of the CDR3 is TGTGCTAGTGCCCCCCTCGGCCCGGCGGGTACGCAGTATTTT.

As for this clone: Other DNA sequences from this sample encode an identical CDR3 as well. The chain combines TRBV27 with TRBJ1-4; D ambiguous. The germline gives CDR1 MNHEY, CDR2 SMNVEV (reference sequence). CDR3 length: 15 residues. V was cut by 5 bases and J by 2 bases, with 12 bases left in between. CDR3 loop: CASSEPGGTNEKLFF. DNA for the CDR3: TGTGCCAGCAGTGAACCAGGAGGCACTAATGAAAAACTGTTTTTT.

The chain links TRBV7-9 to TRBJ2-7; possible D gene TRBD1, 6 bases. The germline V gene has CDR1 SEHNR and CDR2 FQNEAQ (reference sequence). This CDR3 comprises 12 residues. Deletions cut 4 bases from V and 7 bases from J, with 11 bases between. In DNA, the CDR3 is TGTGCCAGCAGCTCACAGGGTTTGGAGCAGTACTTC. Amino acid sequence: CASSSQGLEQYF.

V and J are TRBV5-1 and TRBJ2-1; 8 bases line up with TRBD1. Germline lookup yields CDR1 SGHRS and CDR2 YFSETQ. The CDR3 is 18 amino acids. The ends lost 4 bases at V and 1 base at J; junction bases unmatched: 13. CDR3 DNA: TGCGCCAGCAGCGATGGACAGGGTATAATTGCTTCCTACAATGAGCAGTTCTTC. Its translation is CASSDGQGIIASYNEQFF.